The source of this T cell receptor beta chain is a study of CD8 T cells in Susac syndrome. About the research overall: Treatment status at blood draw for the Susac syndrome patients was therapy-naive, corticosteroids, or intravenous immunoglobulin alone.

With random hexamers, 0.5 to 1 ug RNA was reverse transcribed. By means of immunoSEQ multiplex PCR, TCR beta CDR3 spanning 54 Vbeta and 13 Jbeta underwent amplification. One entry per CDR3 protein, called by TCRdb with MiXCR from the immunoSEQ multiplex PCR reads. This sample carries about 240,000 distinct CDR3 sequences, roughly 95% of them seen once, and the ten largest clones take 0.095% to 0.12%. Germline loops: CDR1 MDHEN, CDR2 SYDVKM. This CDR3 is 13 amino acids long. Trimming cost V 6 bases and J 6 bases; bases outside gene matches: 1. In contrast to the negatively isolated CD8+ and CD4+ T cells, TEMRA cells were FACS-enriched.

Source material: CD4+ T cells from PBMCs. The chain has TRBV28 and TRBJ2-7; TRBD2 matches at 14 bases. The receptor's source is a human donor with Susac syndrome. CDR3 bases: TGTGCCAGCAGGGGGACTAGCGGGAGCGAGCAGTACTTC. Residues: CASRGTSGSEQYF.